The clone carrying this TCR beta chain was detected ten times or more. The data were obtained in a study of T cells of healthy individuals. TCRdb redid the calling of the 5' RACE reads with MiXCR, one entry per CDR3 protein. In the table there are under 70,000 distinct CDR3 sequences, approximately 14% of which are singletons. V was shortened by 3 bases and J by 1 base, with 12 bases between the two germline ends. Germline CDR1 and CDR2: LGHNA and YSLEER. The CDR3 extends over 15 amino acids. This TCR derives from a human donor in good health. The V gene is TRBV4-3, the J gene TRBJ1-1; unclear D gene. The CDR3 loop reads CASSQDSHPNTEAFF. The CDR3 DNA reads TGCGCCAGCAGCCAGGATTCACACCCGAACACTGAAGCTTTCTTT.